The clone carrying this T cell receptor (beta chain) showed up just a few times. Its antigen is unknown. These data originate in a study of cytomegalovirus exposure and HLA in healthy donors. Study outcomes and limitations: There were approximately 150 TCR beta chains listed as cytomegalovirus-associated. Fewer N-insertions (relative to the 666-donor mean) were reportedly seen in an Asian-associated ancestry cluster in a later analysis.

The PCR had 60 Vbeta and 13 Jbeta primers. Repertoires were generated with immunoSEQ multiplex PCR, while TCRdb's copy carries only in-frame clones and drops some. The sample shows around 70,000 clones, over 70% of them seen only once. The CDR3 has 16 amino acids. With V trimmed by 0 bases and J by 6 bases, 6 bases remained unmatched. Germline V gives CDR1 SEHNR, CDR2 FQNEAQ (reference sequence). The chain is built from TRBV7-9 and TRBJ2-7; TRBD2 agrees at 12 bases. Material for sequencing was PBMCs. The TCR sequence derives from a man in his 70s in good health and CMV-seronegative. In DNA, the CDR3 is TGTGCCAGCAGCTTAGCGGCTAGCGGGAGGGCCGGCGAGCAGTACTTC. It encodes CASSLAASGRAGEQYF.